Below, 7 T cell receptor beta chains from the same sample are listed, as sequenced in a study of blood T cell repertoires in COVID-19. TCRdb's copy holds only in-frame clones and misses some; the assay was immunoSEQ multiplex PCR. Of some 100,000 clones detected, about 88% appear once; the ten largest clones hold less than 8.5%. The material sequenced was peripheral blood. All receptors derive from a man aged 30 to 39 in a cohort sampled during active COVID-19.

V and J are TRBV18 and TRBJ1-2; 8 bases map to TRBD1. J lost 4 bases, V lost 6 bases, and 19 bases had no gene match. Per germline, CDR1 KGHSH and CDR2 LQKENI. This CDR3 is built from 18 residues. This CDR3 reads CASSLMGPRTGMGYGYTF. The CDR3 DNA reads TGTGCCAGCTCTCTTATGGGGCCTAGGACAGGGATGGGCTATGGCTACACCTTC.

The chain links TRBV29-1 to TRBJ2-3; 8 bases line up with TRBD1. Trimming took 7 bases from V and 2 from J; bases not matched to a gene: 8. This CDR3 contains 14 residues. CDR1 and CDR2 (germline): SQVTM, ANQGSEA. The CDR3 nucleotides read TGCAGCGGATTAACGGGACAGGACACAGATACGCAGTATTTT. This translates into CSGLTGQDTDTQYF.

The chain recombines TRBV12-5 with TRBJ1-5, with 9 bases matching TRBD1. The CDR3 consists of 17 residues. Trimming cost V 2 bases and J 3 bases; bases outside gene matches: 8. The germline CDR1 and CDR2 sequences are LGHNT and FRNRAP. CDR3 sequence reads: CASGLNLGQGSNQPQHF. CDR3 nucleotides: TGTGCTAGTGGTTTGAATCTGGGACAGGGATCCAATCAGCCCCAGCATTTT.

This sequence joins TRBV2 and TRBJ2-1; 10 bases fit TRBD2. The CDR3 totals 15 residues. Germline V gene sequence: CDR1 SNHLY, CDR2 FYNNEI. V lost 1 base to trimming and J lost 9 bases; unmatched junction nucleotides: 6. CDR3 sequence: CASSEESGGAGEQFF. In DNA form, the CDR3 reads TGTGCCAGCAGTGAAGAAAGCGGGGGGGCGGGTGAGCAGTTCTTC.

J is TRBJ1-2 and V is TRBV10-3, with 12 bases aligning to TRBD1. CDR3 length equals 14 residues. J gave up 4 bases and V 10 bases, and 7 bases lay outside the gene matches. CDR1 and CDR2 (germline): ENHRY, SYGVKD. The CDR3 spells CATGTGGLGYGYTF. The CDR3, as DNA: TGTGCCACAGGGACAGGGGGCCTAGGCTATGGCTACACCTTC.

The CDR3 nucleotides are TGTGCCAGCAGTTTGATCACAGGGACTGAAGCTTTCTTT. Translation: CASSLITGTEAFF. The chain uses TRBV27 and TRBJ1-1; a weak D match, TRBD1 (6 bases). The CDR3 is 13 amino acids. Germline V gene sequence: CDR1 MNHEY, CDR2 SMNVEV (reference sequence). The V gene lost 3 bases and the J gene lost 5 bases, with 10 bases spanning the gap.

The chain combines TRBV5-1 with TRBJ2-3; D might be TRBD1 (6 bases). V was shortened by 5 bases and J by 5 bases, with 18 bases between the two germline ends. Germline V gene sequence: CDR1 SGHRS, CDR2 YFSETQ. The CDR3 contains 15 residues. The DNA for the CDR3 is TGCGCCAGCAGTTTCTTAGGGGGAGAAGTAGATACGCAGTATTTT. The encoded protein is CASSFLGGEVDTQYF.